Listed below are T cell receptor beta chains from one sample, sequenced in a study of monozygotic twins with inflammatory bowel disease. TCRdb reprocessed the 5' RACE reads, keeping one entry per CDR3 protein, no DNA. The table for this sample gives nearly 450,000 distinct CDR3 sequences. The sequenced sample consisted of blood. The receptors originated from a human donor with ulcerative colitis or Crohn's disease, or a healthy co-twin of an affected twin (not recorded which). The CDR3 runs from the conserved cysteine through the conserved F or W.

>TRBV6-1|TRBJ1-5
CASSEWAVYSNQPQHF
>TRBV28|TRBJ1-5
CASRTGGTGQPQHF
>TRBV18|TRBJ2-7
CASSPWMASTPYEQYF
>TRBV2|TRBJ1-5
CASTVGTHQPQHF
>TRBV19|TRBJ1-1
CASREEQGLGTEAFF
>TRBV20-1|TRBJ1-5
CSARQGGQPQHF
>TRBV7-2|TRBJ2-7
CASSRTGVSEQYF
>TRBV14|TRBJ2-7
CASSQVGGFNEQYF
>TRBV29-1|TRBJ2-2
CSVNGQGADTGELFF
>TRBV12-3/TRBV12-4|TRBJ2-7
CASSGTGSYEQHF
>TRBV20-1|TRBJ2-5
CSAKGSGGLWETQYF
>TRBV19|TRBJ1-6
CASSWDFNSPLHF
>TRBV10-3|TRBJ1-1
CAISPGTGVSRPEAFF
>TRBV11-1|TRBJ2-7
CASSFHLPQAGAGYYEQYF
>TRBV2|TRBJ1-2
CASRWDREGYTF
>TRBV5-5|TRBJ2-7
CASSLAGTGSHEQYF
>TRBV7-8|TRBJ2-3
CASSATTGGNTDTQYF